Listed below are T cell receptor beta chains from one sample, sequenced in a study of T cell repertoires in cytomegalovirus infection. These receptors' antigens are unknown. One entry per CDR3 protein results from TCRdb running MiXCR on the reads. Here the sample spans 570,000 or so distinct CDR3 sequences, around two fifths being singletons. The input for sequencing was cultured PBMCs, taken from culture after CMV antigen stimulation. All receptors derive from a human donor in good health (CMV status not recorded). Some clones in this sample may be carry-over from other donors' samples. Both conserved end residues are part of each CDR3. The D gene is left open where the match is weak. Clone size is stated in some rows and not others, as once, few, many or a class when expanded.

few	TRBV7-2	14	TRBD1	TRBJ1-6	TGTGCCAGCAGCACACAGGGGCGTAATTCACCCCTCCACTTT	CASSTQGRNSPLHF
-	TRBV15	18	TRBD1	TRBJ2-7	TGTGCCACCAGCAGAGAGAAGACAGGGGGGCAGAGCTCCTACGAGCAGTACTTC	CATSREKTGGQSSYEQYF
-	TRBV20-1	14	TRBD1	TRBJ2-7	TGCAGTGCCCCGGGACAGGGAGACTCCTACGAGCAGTACTTC	CSAPGQGDSYEQYF
many	TRBV7-2	15	TRBD2	TRBJ2-7	TGTGCCAGCAGCCCGCGCGGACTAGCGGGGGGGCAGAAGTACTTC	CASSPRGLAGGQKYF
-	TRBV11-2	16	TRBD2	TRBJ2-1	TGTGCCAGCAGCCACCGAAGTAGCGGGACTTACAATGAGCAGTTCTTC	CASSHRSSGTYNEQFF
-	TRBV7-2	16	TRBD1	TRBJ1-1	TGTGCCAGCAGCCCCGACAGGGTGTACGGGGACACTGAAGCTTTCTTT	CASSPDRVYGDTEAFF
few	TRBV19	17	-	TRBJ1-1	TGTGCCAGTAGTATTTATCCGACAGCACTCATTAGGTGGGAAGCTTTCTTT	CASSIYPTALIRWEAFF
-	TRBV30	14	-	TRBJ1-2	TGTGCCTGGAGCCGACCCCCTTTGGGCTATGGCTACACCTTC	CAWSRPPLGYGYTF
few	TRBV7-8	16	-	TRBJ1-6	TGTGCCAGCAGCTTATTAGGTCGGGGCTATAATTCACCCCTCCACTTT	CASSLLGRGYNSPLHF
-	TRBV5-5	14	-	TRBJ1-4	TGTGCCAGCAGCCTGGCAGAAACCCCCGAAAAACTGTTTTTT	CASSLAETPEKLFF
-	TRBV7-6	12	-	TRBJ2-2	TGTGCCAGCAGCTTTTTCGGGACCTTCCTGTTTTTT	CASSFFGTFLFF
few	TRBV7-9	17	-	TRBJ2-1	TGTGCCAGCAGCCCTGGCGGGCGGACGAGCTCCTACAATGAGCAGTTCTTC	CASSPGGRTSSYNEQFF
few	TRBV7-9	13	TRBD2	TRBJ2-3	TGTGCCAGCACCGCGGGGGGCACAGATACGCAGTATTTT	CASTAGGTDTQYF
few	TRBV7-2	13	-	TRBJ2-7	TGTGCCAGCAGCTTAGAGCGGGCCCACGAGCAGTACTTC	CASSLERAHEQYF
-	TRBV12-3/TRBV12-4	15	TRBD1	TRBJ1-6	TGTGCCAGCAGTTTAGGGGACAGGGGTACTTCACCCCTCCACTTT	CASSLGDRGTSPLHF
-	TRBV7-2	16	-	TRBJ2-4	TGTGCCAGCAGCCTTTTCGGCGGGGCGGCCAAAAACATTCAGTACTTC	CASSLFGGAAKNIQYF
-	TRBV4-1	20	-	TRBJ2-7	TGCGCCAGCAGCCAAGGGGCTCGGGGAGGAGGTACTAAGGGTTACTACGAGCAGTACTTC	CASSQGARGGGTKGYYEQYF
-	TRBV10-3	13	-	TRBJ1-6	TGTGCCATCAGGGGGGGTGACGCGCTACCCCTCCACTTT	CAIRGGDALPLHF
-	TRBV7-9	11	-	TRBJ1-5	TGTGCCAGCAGCTTGGGCGGGACCCAGCATTTT	CASSLGGTQHF
-	TRBV7-8	17	-	TRBJ1-6	TGTGCCAGCAGCTTATCGGGTCGAGGGGGGGTCAATTCACCCCTCCACTTT	CASSLSGRGGVNSPLHF
-	TRBV20-1	15	TRBD2	TRBJ2-5	TGCAGTGCCCGATCTAGCGGGGGGTACCAAGAGACCCAGTACTTC	CSARSSGGYQETQYF
-	TRBV5-1	15	TRBD1	TRBJ1-2	TGCGCCAGCAGTGATACAGGGGACGGGGACTATGGCTACACCTTC	CASSDTGDGDYGYTF
-	TRBV7-2	16	-	TRBJ1-6	TGTGCCAGCAGCTCCGCATCCGACAGGAGCGGCATACCCCTCCACTTT	CASSSASDRSGIPLHF
many	TRBV7-2	14	-	TRBJ2-3	TGTGCCAGCAGCTTCGCGGGGCCAACAGATACGCAGTATTTT	CASSFAGPTDTQYF
-	TRBV27	13	-	TRBJ2-7	TGTGCCAGCAGGGGTAGGGGTCTCTACGAGCAGTACTTC	CASRGRGLYEQYF
-	TRBV4-1	15	-	TRBJ2-7	TGCGCCAGCAGCCAAGAACTGGACAGCTCCTACGAGCAGTACTTC	CASSQELDSSYEQYF
-	TRBV19	15	-	TRBJ2-1	TGTGCCAGTAGTATTTCCCAGCCGGGAACGTGGGAGCAGTTCTTC	CASSISQPGTWEQFF
once	TRBV4-1	14	-	TRBJ2-7	TGTGCCAGCACCGGGGCTCGGGGCTCCTACGAGCAGTACTTC	CASTGARGSYEQYF
few	TRBV7-2	16	TRBD1	TRBJ1-6	TGTGCCAGCAGCTACGGGGGACAGGGTGGTTCTTCACCCCTCCACTTT	CASSYGGQGGSSPLHF
-	TRBV6-8	12	-	TRBJ2-1	TGTGCCAGCTCTCCCGATTGGGGTGAGCAGTTCTTC	CASSPDWGEQFF
-	TRBV6-6	16	-	TRBJ2-5	TGTGCCAGCAGTTACGGCTCGGGCAGCCACCAGGAGACCCAGTACTTC	CASSYGSGSHQETQYF
few	TRBV7-8	12	-	TRBJ1-2	TGTGCCAGCAGCCCTCAGAGCTATGGCTACACCTTC	CASSPQSYGYTF
few	TRBV12-3/TRBV12-4	14	-	TRBJ2-3	TGTGCCAGCAGTCCGCGACGGGAACCAGATACGCAGTATTTT	CASSPRREPDTQYF
few	TRBV6-1	16	-	TRBJ2-1	TGTGCCACGGGATCGTGGCTAGCGCTGTCCTACAATGAGCAGTTCTTC	CATGSWLALSYNEQFF
few	TRBV2	15	TRBD2	TRBJ2-7	TGTGCCAGCAGTGAAAGCGGGGCGATATACGACGAGCAGTACTTC	CASSESGAIYDEQYF
-	TRBV12-3/TRBV12-4	16	TRBD2	TRBJ2-5	TGTGCCAGCAGTCTGGGACTAGTGGGACTCGGGGAGACCCAGTACTTC	CASSLGLVGLGETQYF
-	TRBV12-3/TRBV12-4	14	-	TRBJ1-2	TGTGCCAGCAGTTTGGCGGGGAAGTTCTATGGCTACACCTTC	CASSLAGKFYGYTF
-	TRBV20-1	18	-	TRBJ2-5	TGCAGTGCTATCCCCCATGGGCGGGGATCGACGCTACAAGAGACCCAGTACTTC	CSAIPHGRGSTLQETQYF
many	TRBV7-8	15	TRBD1	TRBJ2-5	TGTGCCAGCAGCCTAGACAGGGGGCGGGAAGAGACCCAGTACTTC	CASSLDRGREETQYF
-	TRBV11-2	17	TRBD1	TRBJ2-1	TGTGCCAGCAGCCCCGGTCGAGGGACAGGGCCCTACAATGAGCAGTTCTTC	CASSPGRGTGPYNEQFF
-	TRBV7-2	16	TRBD2	TRBJ2-1	TGTGCCAGCAGCTTATCCCGTGGGACTAGCGGGAGTAGGAAGTTCTTC	CASSLSRGTSGSRKFF
few	TRBV7-2	19	-	TRBJ2-7	TGTGCCAGCAGCTTATCGCGGGCGCAACCGGGCCAAAAATCCTACGAGCAGTACTTC	CASSLSRAQPGQKSYEQYF
many	TRBV7-2	14	-	TRBJ1-2	TGTGCCAGCAGCTTGTGGCAGGGCCTGGGTGGCTACACCTTC	CASSLWQGLGGYTF